This entry features one TCR beta chain sequence. The target antigen is unknown. This entry comes from a study of cytomegalovirus exposure and HLA in healthy donors. Germline assignment: CDR1 MNHEY and CDR2 SMNVEV (reference sequence). The CDR3 spans 16 residues. 60 Vbeta and 13 Jbeta primers were used in PCR. Here immunoSEQ multiplex PCR was the method, and the copy in TCRdb shows in-frame clones only, minus some. The top ten clones hold around 1% of a sample with roughly 180,000 clones, roughly 80% of them seen once. Healthy people donating bone marrow made up the donors. Study-level points and caveats: According to an earlier analysis, most TCR beta V segments yielded productive rearrangements about 90% or about 30% of the time. Reported results showed that the classifier diagnosed cytomegalovirus status with high specificity and sensitivity.

This clonotype was obtained from a man aged 25-45 years in good health and CMV-seronegative. V usage is TRBV27 and J usage is TRBJ2-5; the D gene is possibly TRBD2 (7 bases). The J call may be faulty, since TRBJ2-7 better matches the DNA end. The sequencing input was PBMCs. The CDR3 DNA reads TGTGCCAGCAGTCCAGAGGGGGGGCCCAGACCATACGAGCAGTACTTC. Translation: CASSPEGGPRPYEQYF.